The 21 T cell receptor beta chains reported below all come from one sample, sequenced in a study of cytomegalovirus exposure and HLA in healthy donors. The PCR had 60 Vbeta and 13 Jbeta primers. The protocol was immunoSEQ multiplex PCR, while the TCRdb copy is restricted to in-frame clones and leaves out a portion. Of approximately 110,000 clones listed, 82% were seen once; the top ten hold about 2.7%. Material: PBMCs. Source of these receptors: a woman between 18 and 30 years old in good health and CMV-seronegative.

The gene calls are TRBV7-8 and TRBJ2-7; tentative D call: TRBD2 (6 bases). V was pared by 8 bases and J by 0 bases, with 17 bases between. CDR1 SGHVS and CDR2 FQNEAQ come from the germline V gene. The CDR3 spans 15 residues. CDR3 sequence (DNA): TGTGCCAGCCCCAACCCTCGGGGGAGCTCCTACGAGCAGTACTTC. It encodes CASPNPRGSSYEQYF.

The chain recombines TRBV10-3 with TRBJ2-6; TRBD1 matches at 9 bases. CDR1 and CDR2 (germline): ENHRY, SYGVKD. The CDR3 contains 18 residues. Losses at the gene ends were 4 bases for V and 4 bases for J; bases not matched to a gene: 11. CDR3 region: CAISVGTGRDLGANVLTF. The CDR3 bases are TGTGCCATCAGTGTAGGGACAGGGCGTGATCTAGGGGCCAACGTCCTGACTTTC.

The J gene is TRBJ2-7, the V gene TRBV29-1; TRBD1 agrees at 9 bases. There are 12 residues in the CDR3. The V and J ends lost 7 bases and 6 bases, in that order; junction bases with no gene match: 7. Per germline, CDR1 SQVTM and CDR2 ANQGSEA. CDR3 amino acids: CSAGDRVGEQYF. CDR3 nucleotides: TGCAGCGCTGGGGACAGGGTCGGCGAGCAGTACTTC.

The chain's CDR3 is CASSYRQAYYGYTF. The DNA for the CDR3 is TGTGCCAGCAGTTACAGACAGGCCTATTATGGCTACACCTTC. The chain combines TRBV6-5 with TRBJ1-2; TRBD1 is a possible D gene (6 bases). The CDR3 runs 14 residues. The V end lost 2 bases, the J end lost 5 bases, and 12 bases lay between the germline ends. CDR1 is MNHEY, CDR2 SVGAGI, per germline.

The chain has TRBV15 and TRBJ1-1; 10 nucleotides agree with TRBD1. Germline trimming cut 3 bases from V and 3 bases from J; bases unmatched to any gene: 7. The CDR3 covers 16 residues. Germline CDR1 reads LNHNV; CDR2 reads YYDKDF (reference sequence). CDR3 protein: CATSRTGGDSYTEAFF. The CDR3 DNA follows: TGTGCCACCAGCAGGACAGGGGGCGATTCGTACACTGAAGCTTTCTTT.

The rearrangement links TRBV15 to TRBJ1-5, with D unclear. There are 14 residues in the CDR3. Germline V CDR1 and CDR2: LNHNV, YYDKDF (reference sequence). The V gene lost 0 bases and the J gene lost 5 bases, with 8 bases spanning the gap. CDR3 sequence reads: CATSRDHTDQPQHF. The CDR3 nucleotides are TGTGCCACCAGCAGAGATCATACGGATCAGCCCCAGCATTTT.

The chain combines TRBV7-2 with TRBJ2-1; 7 bases are shared with TRBD2. V shed 2 bases and J 12 bases; nucleotides not matched to a gene: 10. The CDR3 contains 14 residues. The germline V gene encodes CDR1 SGHTA and CDR2 FQGNSA. In nucleotides, the CDR3 is TGTGCCAGCAGCTTACAAGCGGGGTCACGTGGGCAGTTCTTC. Amino acids: CASSLQAGSRGQFF.

The chain couples TRBV5-4 to TRBJ1-1; D possibly corresponds to TRBD1 (5 bases). The CDR3 runs to 13 residues. The V and J ends lost 10 bases and 1 base respectively, with 14 bases between them. CDR1 and CDR2 from the germline V gene are SGHNT and YYREEE (reference sequence). In nucleotides, the CDR3 is TGTGCCGGCGGGGGGGGGTCGAACACTGAAGCTTTCTTT. Its translation is CAGGGGSNTEAFF.

The chain couples TRBV2 to TRBJ2-3; D might be TRBD2 (5 bases). Per germline, CDR1 SNHLY and CDR2 FYNNEI. The CDR3 has 14 residues. V shed 6 bases and J shed 1 base, with 11 bases lying between them. The CDR3 DNA follows: TGTGCCAGCAGGCCTACTAGTGGCACAGATACGCAGTATTTT. It is translated as CASRPTSGTDTQYF.

This rearrangement joins TRBV7-2 to TRBJ1-4; perhaps TRBD1 as D (5 bases). This CDR3 comprises 15 residues. CDR1 and CDR2 from the germline V gene are SGHTA and FQGNSA. V was trimmed by 1 base and J by 4 bases, leaving 10 bases between them. The CDR3 bases are TGTGCCAGCAGCTTAGTCGGGGGGAGTAATGAAAAACTGTTTTTT. Its translation: CASSLVGGSNEKLFF.

This chain uses TRBV7-2 with TRBJ1-3, with D uncertain. The CDR3 is made up of 15 amino acids. V was pared by 5 bases and J by 0 bases, with 11 bases between. Looked up from germline, CDR1 is SGHTA and CDR2 is FQGNSA. The CDR3 protein is CASSLTAYSGNTIYF. For the CDR3, the DNA is TGTGCCAGCAGCCTAACAGCTTACTCTGGAAACACCATATATTTT. Together with reference TRBV7-2 and TRBJ1-3, the CDR3 gives the full variable domain: GAGVSQSPSNKVTEKGKDVELRCDPISGHTALYWYRQSLGQGLEFLIYFQGNSAPDKSGLPSDRFSAERTGGSVSTLTIQRTQQEDSAVYLCASSLTAYSGNTIYFGEGSWLTVV.

The gene calls are TRBV18 and TRBJ2-5, with D unresolved. Germline assignment: CDR1 KGHSH and CDR2 LQKENI. This CDR3 is built from 14 residues. The germline V and J ends were trimmed by 5 bases and 1 base, with 11 bases remaining between them. The CDR3 protein is CASSAYGPQETQYF. CDR3 bases: TGTGCCAGCTCAGCTTATGGGCCCCAAGAGACCCAGTACTTC. Using reference TRBV18 and TRBJ2-5 for the parts outside the CDR3, the full variable domain is NAGVMQNPRHLVRRRGQEARLRCSPMKGHSHVYWYRQLPEEGLKFMVYLQKENIIDESGMPKERFSAEFPKEGPSILRIQQVVRGDSAAYFCASSAYGPQETQYFGPGTRLLVL.

This rearrangement joins TRBV6-1 to TRBJ2-3, with D perhaps TRBD1 (6 bases). With 7 bases removed from V and 1 base from J, the gap between germline ends came to 12 bases. The CDR3 is 14 amino acids. In germline, CDR1 is MNHNS, CDR2 SASEGT. CDR3 sequence reads: CASIQGMGTDTQYF. Written as DNA, the CDR3 is TGTGCCAGCATACAGGGTATGGGCACAGATACGCAGTATTTT.

The V gene is TRBV29-1, the J gene TRBJ1-5; no clear D gene. The CDR3 totals 12 residues. The germline CDR1 and CDR2 sequences are SQVTM and ANQGSEA. Between the trimmed V and J ends, which lost 4 bases and 6 bases, there was a span of 10 bases. The CDR3 here is CSVGEPGQPQHF. Written as DNA, the CDR3 is TGCAGCGTTGGGGAGCCCGGTCAGCCCCAGCATTTT.

The chain employs TRBV27 and TRBJ2-1; TRBD2 is a possible D gene (5 bases). CDR1 and CDR2 (germline): MNHEY, SMNVEV (reference sequence). The CDR3 contains 15 residues. The germline V and J ends were trimmed by 1 base and 8 bases, with 15 bases remaining between them. CDR3 sequence reads: CASSLYGVSDDEQFF. The CDR3, as DNA: TGTGCCAGCAGTTTATACGGGGTCAGTGATGATGAGCAGTTCTTC.

The V and J genes are TRBV27 and TRBJ2-3, with TRBD2 matching 7 bases. With V trimmed by 4 bases and J by 5 bases, 9 bases remained unmatched. This CDR3 has 15 residues. Germline-derived CDR1 and CDR2 are MNHEY and SMNVEV (reference sequence). This chain's CDR3 is CASSSLRREGDTQYF. The DNA of the CDR3 is TGTGCCAGCAGTTCCCTCAGGAGGGAGGGAGATACGCAGTATTTT.

J is TRBJ2-5 and V is TRBV19; 8 bases are shared with TRBD1. The germline V gene has CDR1 LNHDA and CDR2 SQIVND (reference sequence). Trimming cost V 5 bases and J 5 bases; bases outside gene matches: 13. The CDR3 covers 16 residues. This CDR3 is CASSALTGGKVETQYF. The CDR3 nucleotides are TGTGCCAGTAGTGCCCTAACAGGGGGTAAGGTGGAGACCCAGTACTTC.

In DNA form, the CDR3 reads TGCGCCAGCAGATTAGTGGCGGCGAGCTCCTACGAGCAGTACTTC. This translates into CASRLVAASSYEQYF. The chain couples TRBV5-1 to TRBJ2-7; D is unresolved. The CDR3 length is 15 residues. Trimming left V 5 bases short and J 0 bases short, with 15 bases between. Germline CDR1 is SGHRS and CDR2 is YFSETQ.

This sequence joins TRBV2 and TRBJ1-5, with D uncertain. Germline V gene sequence: CDR1 SNHLY, CDR2 FYNNEI. The V end was cut by 6 bases, the J end by 9 bases, with 12 bases between. This CDR3 is built from 12 residues. CDR3 residues: CASSGVGRPQHF. The CDR3 coding sequence is TGTGCCAGCAGCGGGGTCGGGCGGCCCCAGCATTTT.

This clone was found a few times. The chain has TRBV5-4 and TRBJ1-5; D unclear. CDR1 is SGHNT and CDR2 is YYREEE in the germline V gene (reference sequence). V was shortened by 0 bases and J by 2 bases, with 9 bases between the two germline ends. This CDR3 is 15 amino acids long. The CDR3 protein is CASSLGPSGNQPQHF. The CDR3 region has the DNA TGTGCCAGCAGCTTGGGTCCCTCGGGCAATCAGCCCCAGCATTTT.

The chain recombines TRBV20-1 with TRBJ2-3; D remains unclear. CDR3 length: 10 residues. V gave up 5 bases and J gave up 7 bases, with 7 bases separating them. Germline V gene lookup returns CDR1 DFQATT and CDR2 SNEGSKA (reference sequence). CDR3 protein: CSAPQNTQYF. The CDR3 bases are TGCAGTGCTCCTCAGAATACGCAGTATTTT.